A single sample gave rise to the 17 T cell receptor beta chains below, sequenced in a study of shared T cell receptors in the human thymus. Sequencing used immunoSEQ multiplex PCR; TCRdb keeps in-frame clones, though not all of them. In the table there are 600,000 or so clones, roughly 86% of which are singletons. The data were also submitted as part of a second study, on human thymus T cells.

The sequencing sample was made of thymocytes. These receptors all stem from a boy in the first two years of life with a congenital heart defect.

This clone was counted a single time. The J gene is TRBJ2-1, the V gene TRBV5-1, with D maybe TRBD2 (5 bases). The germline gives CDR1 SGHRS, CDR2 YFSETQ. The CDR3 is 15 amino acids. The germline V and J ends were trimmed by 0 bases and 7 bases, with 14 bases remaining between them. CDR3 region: CASSLEPNRRNEQFF. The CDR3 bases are TGCGCCAGCAGCTTGGAACCAAATAGGAGGAATGAGCAGTTCTTC.

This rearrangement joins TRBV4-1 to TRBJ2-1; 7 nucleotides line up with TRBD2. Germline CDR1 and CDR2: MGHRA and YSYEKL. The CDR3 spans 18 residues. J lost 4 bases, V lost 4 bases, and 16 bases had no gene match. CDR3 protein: CASSLSSGGVREYNEQFF. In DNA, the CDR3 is TGCGCCAGCAGCCTCTCATCAGGCGGGGTGCGGGAGTACAATGAGCAGTTCTTC.

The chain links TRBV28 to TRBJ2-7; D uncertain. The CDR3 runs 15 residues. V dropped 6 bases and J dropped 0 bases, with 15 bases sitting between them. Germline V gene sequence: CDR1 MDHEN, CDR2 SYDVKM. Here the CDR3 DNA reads TGTGCCAGCAGCAAAACACAACGTAACTCCTACGAGCAGTACTTC. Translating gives CASSKTQRNSYEQYF.

The CDR3 DNA follows: TGTGCTAGTGGTTTGCCCCACGGGCTAGCGGGAGTCCCCTACGAGCAGTACTTC. This translates into CASGLPHGLAGVPYEQYF. This sequence joins TRBV12-5 and TRBJ2-7; 10 nucleotides align to TRBD2. The CDR3 extends over 18 amino acids. V gave up 2 bases and J gave up 2 bases; unmatched junction bases: 12. CDR1 is LGHNT, CDR2 FRNRAP, per germline.

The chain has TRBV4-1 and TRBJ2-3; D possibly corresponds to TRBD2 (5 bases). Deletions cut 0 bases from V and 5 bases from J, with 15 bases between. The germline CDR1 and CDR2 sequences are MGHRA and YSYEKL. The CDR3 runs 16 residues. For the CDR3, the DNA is TGCGCCAGCAGCCAAGACGGGGAGCTCTCGGGAGATACGCAGTATTTT. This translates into CASSQDGELSGDTQYF.

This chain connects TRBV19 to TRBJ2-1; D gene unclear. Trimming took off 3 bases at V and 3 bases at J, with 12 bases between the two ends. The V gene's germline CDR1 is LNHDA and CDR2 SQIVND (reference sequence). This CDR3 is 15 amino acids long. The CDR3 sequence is CASSIVANIYNEQFF. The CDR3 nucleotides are TGTGCCAGTAGTATTGTAGCCAATATCTACAATGAGCAGTTCTTC.

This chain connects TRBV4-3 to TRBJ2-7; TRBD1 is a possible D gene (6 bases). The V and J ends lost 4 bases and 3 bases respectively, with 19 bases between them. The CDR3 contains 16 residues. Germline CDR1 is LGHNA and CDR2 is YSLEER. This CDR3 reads CASSPREPRDNYEQYF. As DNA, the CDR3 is TGCGCCAGCAGCCCAAGAGAACCCCGGGACAACTACGAGCAGTACTTC.

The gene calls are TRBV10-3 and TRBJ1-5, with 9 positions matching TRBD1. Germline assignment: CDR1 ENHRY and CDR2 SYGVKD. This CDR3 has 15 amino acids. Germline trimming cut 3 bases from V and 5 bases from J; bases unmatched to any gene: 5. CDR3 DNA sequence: TGTGCCATCAGTGACCCGGGACAGGGCCATCAGCCCCAGCATTTT. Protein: CAISDPGQGHQPQHF.

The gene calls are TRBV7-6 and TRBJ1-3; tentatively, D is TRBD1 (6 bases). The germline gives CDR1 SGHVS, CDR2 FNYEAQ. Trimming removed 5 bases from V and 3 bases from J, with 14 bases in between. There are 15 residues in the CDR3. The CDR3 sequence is CASSPQGVGGNTIYF. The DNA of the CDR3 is TGTGCCAGCAGCCCACAGGGAGTGGGTGGAAACACCATATATTTT.

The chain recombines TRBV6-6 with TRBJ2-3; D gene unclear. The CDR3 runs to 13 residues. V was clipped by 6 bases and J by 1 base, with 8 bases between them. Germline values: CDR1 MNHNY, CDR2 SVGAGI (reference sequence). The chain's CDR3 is CASSLVGTDTQYF. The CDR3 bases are TGTGCCAGCAGCCTAGTTGGCACAGATACGCAGTATTTT.

CDR3 nucleotides: TGTGCCAGCAGCCCCAATCTGAGAGGATATCTCTACGAGCAGTACTTC. It is translated as CASSPNLRGYLYEQYF. This chain connects TRBV9 to TRBJ2-7; no reliable D call. This CDR3 is built from 16 residues. In germline, CDR1 is SGDLS, CDR2 YYNGEE. Trimming took off 4 bases at V and 3 bases at J, with 20 bases between the two ends.

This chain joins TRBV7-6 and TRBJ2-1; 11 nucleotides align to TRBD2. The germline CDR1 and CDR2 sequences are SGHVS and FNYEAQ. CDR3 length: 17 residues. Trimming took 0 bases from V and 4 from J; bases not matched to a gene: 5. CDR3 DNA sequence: TGTGCCAGCAGCTTAGCCCCTCTAGCGGGGGGTTACAATGAGCAGTTCTTC. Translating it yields CASSLAPLAGGYNEQFF.

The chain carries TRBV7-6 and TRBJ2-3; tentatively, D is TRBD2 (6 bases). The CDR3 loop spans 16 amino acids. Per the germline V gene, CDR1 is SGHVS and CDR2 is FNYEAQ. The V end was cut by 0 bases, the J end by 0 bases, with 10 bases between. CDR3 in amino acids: CASSLAGGMSTDTQYF. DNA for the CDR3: TGTGCCAGCAGCTTAGCCGGCGGGATGAGCACAGATACGCAGTATTTT.

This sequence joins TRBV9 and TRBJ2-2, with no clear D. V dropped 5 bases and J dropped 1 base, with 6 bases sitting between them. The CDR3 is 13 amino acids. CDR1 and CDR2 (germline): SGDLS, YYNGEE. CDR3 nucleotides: TGTGCCAGCAGGAACAGGAACACCGGGGAGCTGTTTTTT. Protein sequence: CASRNRNTGELFF.

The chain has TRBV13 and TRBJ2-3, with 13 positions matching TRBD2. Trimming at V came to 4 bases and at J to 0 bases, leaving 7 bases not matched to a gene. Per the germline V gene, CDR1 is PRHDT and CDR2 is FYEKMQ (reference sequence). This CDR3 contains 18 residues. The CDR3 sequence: CASSSTSGRRISTDTQYF. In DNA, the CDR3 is TGTGCCAGCAGCTCGACTAGCGGGAGGCGGATTAGCACAGATACGCAGTATTTT.

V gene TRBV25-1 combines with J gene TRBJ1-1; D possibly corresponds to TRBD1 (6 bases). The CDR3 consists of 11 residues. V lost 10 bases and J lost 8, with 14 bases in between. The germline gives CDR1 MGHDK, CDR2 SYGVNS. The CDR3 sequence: CATQQGSEAFF. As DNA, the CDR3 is TGTGCCACTCAACAGGGTTCAGAAGCTTTCTTT.

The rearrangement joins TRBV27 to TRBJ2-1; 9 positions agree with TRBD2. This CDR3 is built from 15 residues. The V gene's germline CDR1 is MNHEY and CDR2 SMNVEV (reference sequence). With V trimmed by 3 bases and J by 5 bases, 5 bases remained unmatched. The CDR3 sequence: CASSFSRGGNNEQFF. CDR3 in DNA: TGTGCCAGCAGTTTTTCGCGGGGGGGCAACAATGAGCAGTTCTTC.